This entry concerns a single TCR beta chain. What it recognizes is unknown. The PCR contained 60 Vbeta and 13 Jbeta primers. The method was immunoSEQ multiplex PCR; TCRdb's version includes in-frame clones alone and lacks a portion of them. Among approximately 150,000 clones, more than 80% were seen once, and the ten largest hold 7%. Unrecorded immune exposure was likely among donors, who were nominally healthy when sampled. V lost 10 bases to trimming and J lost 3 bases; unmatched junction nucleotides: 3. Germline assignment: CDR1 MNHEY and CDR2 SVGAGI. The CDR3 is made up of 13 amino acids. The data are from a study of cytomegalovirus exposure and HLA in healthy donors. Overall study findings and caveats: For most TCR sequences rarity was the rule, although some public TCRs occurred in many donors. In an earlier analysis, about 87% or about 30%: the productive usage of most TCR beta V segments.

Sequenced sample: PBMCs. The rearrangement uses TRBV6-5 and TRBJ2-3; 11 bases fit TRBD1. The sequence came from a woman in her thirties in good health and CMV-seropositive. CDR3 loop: CATRDRGTDTQYF. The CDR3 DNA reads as TGTGCCACCCGGGACAGGGGGACAGATACGCAGTATTTT.